The 15 T cell receptor beta chains listed next were all sequenced from one sample in a study of shared clonotypes between healthy human individuals. Sequenced by immunoSEQ multiplex PCR; TCRdb stores in-frame clones only, minus some. The table has under 2.5 million clones, about 90% seen once. Source material: naive CD4+ T cells from PBMCs. Subset defined: CD45RA+ positively selected. The origin of the receptors is a young man in good health. Some clones in this sample may be carry-over from other donors' samples.

V gene TRBV10-3 combines with J gene TRBJ2-1; 7 bases map to TRBD2. This CDR3 contains 17 residues. The V gene end was trimmed by 6 bases and the J gene end by 8 bases; junction bases not matched to a gene: 19. Germline-derived CDR1 and CDR2 are ENHRY and SYGVKD. The CDR3 DNA reads as TGTGCCATCAGGTCTAGCGGTGACCTCTCTGCCTGGGATGAGCAGTTCTTC. Translation: CAIRSSGDLSAWDEQFF.

The V gene is TRBV28, the J gene TRBJ2-5; TRBD1 matches 7 bases. J gave up 0 bases and V 7 bases, and 5 bases lay outside the gene matches. The CDR3 length is 14 residues. Germline V CDR1 and CDR2: MDHEN, SYDVKM. DNA of the CDR3: TGTGCCAGCACCCGGGGACAGTACCAAGAGACCCAGTACTTC. The encoded protein is CASTRGQYQETQYF.

The chain has TRBV2 and TRBJ2-3, with 7 bases that match TRBD2. There are 14 residues in the CDR3. V lost 6 bases, J lost 1 base, and 4 bases stayed unmatched. The germline V gene encodes CDR1 SNHLY and CDR2 FYNNEI. CDR3 nucleotide sequence: TGTGCCAGCAGGCCCACTAGCGGCACAGATACGCAGTATTTT. Protein product: CASRPTSGTDTQYF.

V and J are TRBV5-1 and TRBJ2-4; 8 nucleotides match TRBD1. This CDR3 has 15 amino acids. With 0 bases clipped from V and 9 bases from J, the junction kept 8 bases outside the gene matches. Germline V gene lookup returns CDR1 SGHRS and CDR2 YFSETQ. CDR3 amino acids: CASSLGPAGGFIQYF. DNA for the CDR3: TGCGCCAGCAGCTTGGGCCCGGCAGGGGGCTTCATTCAGTACTTC.

The rearrangement links TRBV11-2 to TRBJ2-7; 16 bases agree with TRBD2. The CDR3 runs 18 residues. Per germline, CDR1 SGHAT and CDR2 FQNNGV. V lost 2 bases, J lost 4 bases, and 8 bases stayed unmatched. The CDR3 sequence: CASSLSSGLAGGAYEQYF. CDR3 DNA: TGTGCCAGCAGCTTATCGTCGGGACTAGCGGGGGGGGCTTACGAGCAGTACTTC.

This CDR3 reads CASSWGGSSYEQYF. The DNA of the CDR3 is TGCGCCAGCAGCTGGGGTGGGAGCTCCTACGAGCAGTACTTC. The V call is TRBV5-1, the J call TRBJ2-7, with a weak D call TRBD2 (5 bases). CDR1 is SGHRS, CDR2 YFSETQ, per germline. Trimming took 3 bases from V and 0 from J, leaving 10 bases between them. This CDR3 comprises 14 residues.

The rearrangement uses TRBV10-3 and TRBJ1-1, with TRBD1 identical over 7 bases. Germline V gives CDR1 ENHRY, CDR2 SYGVKD. Unmatched junction bases numbered 11, after V lost 3 bases and J lost 4 bases. The CDR3 has 16 residues. CDR3 sequence: CAISEQENRGGTEAFF. CDR3 nucleotide sequence: TGTGCCATCAGTGAACAAGAAAACAGGGGTGGCACTGAAGCTTTCTTT.

This sequence joins TRBV28 and TRBJ2-1; perhaps TRBD2 as D (5 bases). The CDR3 contains 15 residues. Germline values: CDR1 MDHEN, CDR2 SYDVKM. V lost 6 bases, J lost 7 bases, and 19 bases lay in between. The CDR3 loop reads CASRGLREMGNEQFF. The CDR3 DNA is TGTGCCAGCAGGGGCCTTAGGGAGATGGGGAATGAGCAGTTCTTC.

This chain joins TRBV14 and TRBJ2-1; 7 nucleotides agree with TRBD1. The junction had 16 bases not matched to a gene; V was cut back by 5 bases and J by 0 bases. Germline CDR1 is SGHDN and CDR2 is FVKESK. The CDR3 length is 19 residues. The CDR3 sequence: CASSIVRDRARSSYNEQFF. DNA of the CDR3: TGTGCCAGCAGCATCGTGAGGGACAGAGCCCGAAGCTCCTACAATGAGCAGTTCTTC. Looking up the rest from reference TRBV14 and TRBJ2-1 gives the full variable domain: EAGVTQFPSHSVIEKGQTVTLRCDPISGHDNLYWYRRVMGKEIKFLLHFVKESKQDESGMPNNRFLAERTGGTYSTLKVQPAELEDSGVYFCASSIVRDRARSSYNEQFFGPGTRLTVL.

The rearrangement joins TRBV29-1 to TRBJ2-7; tentatively, D is TRBD1 (5 bases). V lost 3 bases to trimming and J lost 3 bases, with 12 bases between them. Germline V gene sequence: CDR1 SQVTM, CDR2 ANQGSEA. The CDR3 has 13 residues. As DNA, the CDR3 is TGCAGCGTTGAGAAGGGGTACGGCTACGAGCAGTACTTC. This translates into CSVEKGYGYEQYF.

The V and J genes are TRBV10-3 and TRBJ1-5; TRBD1 matches at 9 bases. J gave up 6 bases and V 4 bases, and 4 bases lay outside the gene matches. The CDR3 extends over 14 amino acids. The germline CDR1 and CDR2 sequences are ENHRY and SYGVKD. For the CDR3, the DNA is TGTGCCATCAGTGGGGACAGGGAAGTTCAGCCCCAGCATTTT. This gives the protein CAISGDREVQPQHF.

The chain couples TRBV5-4 to TRBJ1-3, with 7 nucleotides matching TRBD1. Germline CDR1 and CDR2: SGHNT and YYREEE (reference sequence). CDR3 length equals 15 residues. V lost 2 bases, J lost 0 bases, and 2 bases stayed unmatched. The CDR3 protein is CASSFRGSSGNTIYF. The CDR3 DNA reads TGTGCCAGCAGCTTCAGGGGGAGCTCTGGAAACACCATATATTTT.

Written as DNA, the CDR3 is TGTGCCAGCACCGAGACTAGCGGGAGGCACAATGAGCAGTTCTTC. It is translated as CASTETSGRHNEQFF. The chain couples TRBV28 to TRBJ2-1; 13 nucleotides agree with TRBD2. This CDR3 region has 15 residues. Germline CDR1 reads MDHEN; CDR2 reads SYDVKM. The V gene end was trimmed by 7 bases and the J gene end by 5 bases; junction bases not matched to a gene: 5.

The chain has TRBV23-1 and TRBJ2-1; 15 nucleotides agree with TRBD2. TRBV23-1 is recorded as an ORF, its role being uncertain. With V trimmed by 8 bases and J by 0 bases, 5 bases remained unmatched. This CDR3 region has 17 residues. In DNA form, the CDR3 reads TGCGCCAGCGAAGGACTAGCGGGAGGGAACTCCTACAATGAGCAGTTCTTC. Its protein product is CASEGLAGGNSYNEQFF.

The V call is TRBV30, the J call TRBJ1-1; D is ambiguous. Germline loops: CDR1 GTSNPN, CDR2 SVGIG (reference sequence). The V end lost 4 bases, the J end lost 2 bases, and 14 bases lay between the germline ends. The CDR3 consists of 14 residues. CDR3 sequence (DNA): TGTGCCTGGACCGTCGCAGGCAAAAACACTGAAGCTTTCTTT. This sequence encodes CAWTVAGKNTEAFF.